The source of this T cell receptor beta chain is a study of patients and donors after allogeneic stem cell transplantation. Trimming shortened V by 6 bases and J by 10 bases, and 13 bases separated the two germline ends. Germline V gene data show CDR1 as MDHEN and CDR2 as SYDVKM. The CDR3 is 13 residues long. This clonotype was observed a handful of times. TCRdb re-analysed the RT-PCR reads in MiXCR, keeping a single row per CDR3 protein. The sample carries approximately 140,000 distinct CDR3 sequences, about a third recorded once. The sequence derives from a human donor who was either an allogeneic HSCT recipient or a stem cell or donor lymphocyte infusion donor (not recorded which). It is not recorded whose cells these are; they may come from a transplant donor. The chain is built from TRBV28 and TRBJ1-6, with D uncertain. Sequencing was done on a sample of blood, either unsorted or a sorted T cell fraction (not recorded which). CDR3: CASSPQADSPLHF. The CDR3, as DNA: TGTGCCAGCAGCCCGCAGGCGGACTCACCCCTCCACTTT.